This section outlines one TCR beta chain sequence together with its context. Its antigen is undetermined. The data were taken from a study of response to subunit inactivated influenza vaccine. V trimming: 3 bases; J trimming: 8 bases; junction bases outside the gene matches: 10. The CDR3 covers 14 residues. Germline assignment: CDR1 DFQATT and CDR2 SNEGSKA (reference sequence). Study findings and constraints: There was a suggestion from the authors that each seasonal influenza vaccination recruits few new T cells.

Each CDR3 protein gets one entry after TCRdb re-called the RT-PCR reads with MiXCR. This table has 610,000 or so distinct CDR3 sequences, around 15% appearing once. This sequence was found in a man aged 45 to 65 who received an inactivated influenza vaccine. The chain couples TRBV20-1 to TRBJ1-1; TRBD1 agrees at 9 bases. Here the sequenced sample was PBMCs from blood, taken 11 to 12 days after vaccination. The CDR3 loop reads CSARTPGQGMEAFF. In nucleotides, the CDR3 is TGCAGTGCTAGGACCCCGGGACAGGGTATGGAAGCTTTCTTT.